This passage covers 10 T cell receptor beta chains from one sample sequenced in a study of T-cell memory formation after mild COVID-19. Using its own MiXCR run on the 5' RACE reads, TCRdb lists one record per CDR3 protein. The sample contains about 27,000 distinct CDR3 sequences, roughly 7.4% of which appear only once. Sample: PBMCs or a T cell subset sorted from them (not recorded which). The receptors stem from an adult woman who had mild COVID-19 (a few samples of this study predate the infection). Cell type and time point are not known.

The chain uses TRBV25-1 and TRBJ2-1, with D possibly being TRBD1 or TRBD2 (5 bases each). V was trimmed by 3 bases and J by 0 bases, leaving 27 bases between them. Per the germline V gene, CDR1 is MGHDK and CDR2 is SYGVNS. The length of the CDR3 is 21 residues. CDR3 sequence (DNA): TGTGCCAGCAGTGACGAGGCAGAGGGGTATCGTTCCCAGAGCTCCTACAATGAGCAGTTCTTC. Translating gives CASSDEAEGYRSQSSYNEQFF.

In its sample, this clonotype was seen a few times. The J gene is TRBJ1-2, the V gene TRBV6-6; 10 bases are shared with TRBD1. V lost 2 bases, J lost 8 bases, and 14 bases stayed unmatched. The CDR3 sequence is 17 residues long. Germline CDR1 MNHNY, CDR2 SVGAGI (reference sequence). CDR3 in amino acids: CASSYGGQGRGIDGYTF. In DNA form, the CDR3 reads TGTGCCAGCAGTTACGGGGGACAGGGGCGAGGTATCGACGGCTACACCTTC.

In this sample, this clonotype turned up many times. This chain links TRBV24-1 with TRBJ2-1, with 8 bases fitting TRBD1. V was pared by 7 bases and J by 5 bases, with 6 bases of the junction left unmatched. CDR1 is KGHDR, CDR2 SFDVKD, per germline. This CDR3 has 14 residues. CDR3 in DNA: TGTGCCACCAGCCTGGACAGGGCTCACAATGAGCAGTTCTTC. Protein product: CATSLDRAHNEQFF.

This clonotype was picked up many times. The V gene is TRBV25-1, the J gene TRBJ2-1; 10 positions match TRBD2. The CDR3 has 17 residues. In germline, CDR1 is MGHDK, CDR2 SYGVNS. V lost 5 bases, J lost 0 bases, and 7 bases stayed unmatched. The CDR3 spells CASSLSIAGGSYNEQFF. CDR3 in DNA: TGTGCCAGCAGTCTTTCCATAGCGGGGGGCTCCTACAATGAGCAGTTCTTC.

The table lists this clonotype with many counts. The rearrangement uses TRBV4-1 and TRBJ2-2; D remains unclear. V was cut by 2 bases and J by 4 bases, with 5 bases left in between. The CDR3 has 13 amino acids. The germline V gene encodes CDR1 MGHRA and CDR2 YSYEKL. CDR3 in amino acids: CASSQSATGELFF. DNA for the CDR3: TGCGCCAGCAGCCAAAGTGCCACCGGGGAGCTGTTTTTT.

This clonotype was recorded at least ten times. The CDR3 nucleotides are TGTGCCAGCAGACAGGGGGCGAGCAATCAGCCCCAGCATTTT. This translates into CASRQGASNQPQHF. This chain connects TRBV7-8 to TRBJ1-5; 9 bases agree with TRBD1. J lost 1 base, V lost 6 bases, and 1 base had no gene match. The CDR3 covers 14 residues. Looked up from germline, CDR1 is SGHVS and CDR2 is FQNEAQ.

This clonotype was counted many times. The chain uses TRBV28 and TRBJ2-7; maybe TRBD1 (6 bases). The germline CDR1 and CDR2 sequences are MDHEN and SYDVKM. This CDR3 is built from 18 residues. Trimming removed 4 bases at V and 5 bases at J, with 27 bases between. This chain's CDR3 is CASSSVFAKGQPLNEQYF. CDR3 DNA sequence: TGTGCCAGCAGTTCAGTTTTCGCCAAAGGACAGCCCCTAAACGAGCAGTACTTC.

This clonotype was seen repeatedly, ten times or more. The rearrangement links TRBV7-3 to TRBJ1-1; no reliable D call. Trimming left V 4 bases short and J 3 bases short, with 9 bases between. The CDR3 has 13 residues. Germline CDR1 SGHTA, CDR2 FQGTGA. The CDR3 sequence: CASSSDGDTEAFF. Written as DNA, the CDR3 is TGTGCCAGCAGCTCGGACGGTGACACTGAAGCTTTCTTT.

This clonotype was picked up many times. The rearrangement joins TRBV27 to TRBJ2-7; 9 bases align to TRBD1. Germline values: CDR1 MNHEY, CDR2 SMNVEV (reference sequence). The CDR3 is made up of 14 amino acids. With V trimmed by 5 bases and J by 5 bases, 7 bases remained unmatched. CDR3 sequence: CASSHRGLVNEQYF. In DNA, the CDR3 is TGTGCCAGCAGTCACAGGGGGCTTGTGAACGAGCAGTACTTC.

This clonotype occurred many times. The V gene is TRBV5-1, the J gene TRBJ2-1; 12 nucleotides align to TRBD2. This CDR3 spans 20 amino acids. CDR1 is SGHRS, CDR2 YFSETQ, per germline. The V segment lost 4 bases and the J segment 0 bases; nucleotides outside the gene matches: 14. The CDR3 nucleotides read TGCGCCAGCAGCGTCCCGACCGGGACTAGCGGGTCCTCCTCCTACAATGAGCAGTTCTTC. This sequence encodes CASSVPTGTSGSSSYNEQFF. Looking up the rest from reference TRBV5-1 and TRBJ2-1 gives the full variable domain: KAGVTQTPRYLIKTRGQQVTLSCSPISGHRSVSWYQQTPGQGLQFLFEYFSETQRNKGNFPGRFSGRQFSNSRSEMNVSTLELGDSALYLCASSVPTGTSGSSSYNEQFFGPGTRLTVL.